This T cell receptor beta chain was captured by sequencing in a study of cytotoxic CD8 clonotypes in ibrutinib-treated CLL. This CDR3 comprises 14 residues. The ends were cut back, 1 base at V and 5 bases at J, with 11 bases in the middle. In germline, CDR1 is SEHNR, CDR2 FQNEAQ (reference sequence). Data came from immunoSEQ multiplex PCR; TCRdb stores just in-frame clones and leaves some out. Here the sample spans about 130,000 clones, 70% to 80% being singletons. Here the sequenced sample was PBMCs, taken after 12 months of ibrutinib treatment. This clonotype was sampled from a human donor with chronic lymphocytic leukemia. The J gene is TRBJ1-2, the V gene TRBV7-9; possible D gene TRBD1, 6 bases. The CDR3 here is CASSLDTGMYGYTF. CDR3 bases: TGTGCCAGCAGCTTAGACACAGGGATGTATGGCTACACCTTC.